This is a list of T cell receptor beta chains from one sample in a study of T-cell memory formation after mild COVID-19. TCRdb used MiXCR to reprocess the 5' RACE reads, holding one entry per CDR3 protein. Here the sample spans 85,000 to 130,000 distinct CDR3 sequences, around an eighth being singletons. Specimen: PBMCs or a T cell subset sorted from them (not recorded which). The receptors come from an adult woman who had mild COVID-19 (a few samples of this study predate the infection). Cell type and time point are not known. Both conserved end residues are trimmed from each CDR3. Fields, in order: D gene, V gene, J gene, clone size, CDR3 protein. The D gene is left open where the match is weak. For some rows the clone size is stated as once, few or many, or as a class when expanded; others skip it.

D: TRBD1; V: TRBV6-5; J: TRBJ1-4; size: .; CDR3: ASSYSGFNTGAGNEKLF
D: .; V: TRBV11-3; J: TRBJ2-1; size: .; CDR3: ASSFSEDRAGLEQF
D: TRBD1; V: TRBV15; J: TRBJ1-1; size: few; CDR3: ATSDRGNTEAF
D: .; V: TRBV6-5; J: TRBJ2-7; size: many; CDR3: ASSYSRAGEQY
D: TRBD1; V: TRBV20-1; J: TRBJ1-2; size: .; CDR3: SASTGGGGYT
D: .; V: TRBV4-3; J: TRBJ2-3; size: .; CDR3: ASSQEQARRHTQY
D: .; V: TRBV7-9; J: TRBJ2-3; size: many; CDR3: AITPLADSTDTQY
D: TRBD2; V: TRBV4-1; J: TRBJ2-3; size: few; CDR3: ASSQGTSGGTDTQY
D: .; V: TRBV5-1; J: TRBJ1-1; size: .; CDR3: ASSLEKQLEAF
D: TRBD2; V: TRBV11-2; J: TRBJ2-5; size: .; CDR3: ASTGLAGGETQY
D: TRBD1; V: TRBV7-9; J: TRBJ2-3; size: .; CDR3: ASFQAGTEASTQY